This passage covers 21 T cell receptor beta chains from one sample sequenced in a study of siplizumab effects on memory and regulatory T cells. Measured with immunoSEQ multiplex PCR; TCRdb has only the in-frame clones, and not every one. The sample carries tens of thousands of clones, about 97% recorded once. Specimen: naive CD4+ T cells sorted from blood. All receptors derive from a human donor in good health.

CDR3: CASSARDRFSYEQYF. In DNA form, the CDR3 reads TGTGCCAGCAGTGCCCGGGACAGATTTTCCTACGAGCAGTACTTC. The rearrangement links TRBV6-1 to TRBJ2-7; 7 bases are a match to TRBD1. After removal of 4 bases from V and 1 base from J, the junction contained 7 bases not matched to a gene. In germline, CDR1 is MNHNS, CDR2 SASEGT. CDR3 length equals 15 residues.

In its sample, this clone was seen once. This chain joins TRBV28 and TRBJ2-7; D may correspond to TRBD1 or TRBD2 (6 bases each). This CDR3 has 13 residues. V dropped 7 bases and J dropped 10 bases, with 20 bases sitting between them. Germline CDR1 reads MDHEN; CDR2 reads SYDVKM. As DNA, the CDR3 is TGTGCCAGCACTAAACCCATCGGAGGGGGACAGTACTTC. It translates to CASTKPIGGGQYF. The variable domain in full, completed from reference TRBV28 and TRBJ2-7, reads DVKVTQSSRYLVKRTGEKVFLECVQDMDHENMFWYRQDPGLGLRLIYFSYDVKMKEKGDIPEGYSVSREKKERFSLILESASTNQTSMYLCASTKPIGGGQYFGPGTRLTVT.

The chain couples TRBV7-9 to TRBJ1-4; D gene unclear. The CDR3 extends over 14 amino acids. Germline V gene data show CDR1 as SEHNR and CDR2 as FQNEAQ (reference sequence). V lost 2 bases and J lost 7, with 11 bases in between. CDR3 DNA: TGTGCCAGCAGCTTAAAAAGGGTTGGTGAAAAACTGTTTTTT. Its translation is CASSLKRVGEKLFF.

This chain joins TRBV29-1 and TRBJ2-1, with 8 bases that match TRBD2. This CDR3 region has 16 residues. The junction had 13 bases not matched to a gene; V was cut back by 6 bases and J by 3 bases. Germline V gene lookup returns CDR1 SQVTM and CDR2 ANQGSEA. This chain's CDR3 is CSVTSSSGFYYNEQFF. CDR3 nucleotides: TGCAGCGTCACCTCATCTAGCGGGTTTTACTACAATGAGCAGTTCTTC.

The CDR3 coding sequence is TGCGCCAGCAGCCAAGGGTGGGGCCCTGAAGACAATGAGCAGTTCTTC. Its protein is CASSQGWGPEDNEQFF. This chain uses TRBV4-1 with TRBJ2-1, with a tentative D call TRBD1 (5 bases). The germline gives CDR1 MGHRA, CDR2 YSYEKL. Trimming shortened V by 1 base and J by 5 bases, and 15 bases separated the two germline ends. The CDR3 is 16 residues long.

The V gene is TRBV30, the J gene TRBJ2-1; 7 bases line up with TRBD2. CDR1 GTSNPN and CDR2 SVGIG come from the germline V gene (reference sequence). V lost 2 bases and J lost 5; bases outside the gene matches: 6. The CDR3 length is 14 residues. CDR3 protein: CAWSKRRGNNEQFF. DNA of the CDR3: TGTGCCTGGAGTAAGAGGCGGGGGAACAATGAGCAGTTCTTC.

This clone was seen just once. The V call is TRBV5-1, the J call TRBJ2-1; 12 bases align to TRBD1. Germline CDR1 reads SGHRS; CDR2 reads YFSETQ. The CDR3 is 18 amino acids. J was trimmed by 10 bases and V by 0 bases; bases with no gene match: 14. DNA for the CDR3: TGCGCCAGCAGCTTGGGAGGGACAGGGGGCCTAATGGGTGAAGAGCAGTTCTTC. Encoded protein: CASSLGGTGGLMGEEQFF.

Only one count was recorded for this clone. The genes are TRBV4-2 and TRBJ2-3, with D maybe TRBD2 (5 bases). The CDR3 covers 15 residues. The V end lost 4 bases, the J end lost 4 bases, and 15 bases lay between the germline ends. Germline V lookup: CDR1 LGHNA, CDR2 YNFKEQ. The CDR3 sequence: CASSREWGVADTQYF. The DNA for the CDR3 is TGTGCCAGCAGCCGCGAGTGGGGAGTGGCAGATACGCAGTATTTT.

V and J are TRBV15 and TRBJ1-4, with D tentatively TRBD1 (5 bases). This CDR3 comprises 15 residues. From germline, CDR1 is LNHNV and CDR2 YYDKDF (reference sequence). V was cut by 0 bases and J by 1 base, with 6 bases left in between. This CDR3 is CATSRDQGTNEKLFF. CDR3 coding DNA: TGTGCCACCAGCAGAGATCAGGGAACTAATGAAAAACTGTTTTTT.

The V call is TRBV28, the J call TRBJ2-1; possibly TRBD2 for D (6 bases). The CDR3 covers 16 residues. The germline V gene has CDR1 MDHEN and CDR2 SYDVKM. V dropped 5 bases and J dropped 7 bases, with 21 bases sitting between them. For the CDR3, the DNA is TGTGCCAGCAGTCCCCTCTCACTAGCCGGAGGGAATGAGCAGTTCTTC. Translating it yields CASSPLSLAGGNEQFF.

Only one count was recorded for this clone. J is TRBJ2-5 and V is TRBV6-1, with 10 bases fitting TRBD2. The CDR3 runs to 15 residues. V dropped 4 bases and J dropped 2; count of bases not matched to a gene: 4. Germline V gene sequence: CDR1 MNHNS, CDR2 SASEGT. As DNA, the CDR3 is TGTGCCAGCAGTGGGGGACTAGCGCGACAAGAGACCCAGTACTTC. Translated: CASSGGLARQETQYF.

This chain links TRBV5-1 with TRBJ2-1; D may be TRBD2 (6 bases). Trimming removed 4 bases from V and 3 bases from J, with 17 bases in between. Germline CDR1 is SGHRS and CDR2 is YFSETQ. This CDR3 region has 16 residues. In DNA, the CDR3 is TGCGCCAGCAGCGACCTTAGCGGTAGAAGCTACAATGAGCAGTTCTTC. It codes for CASSDLSGRSYNEQFF.

A single count supports this clone. The V call is TRBV4-1, the J call TRBJ1-4, with 7 bases identical to TRBD1. This CDR3 comprises 15 residues. The junction had 7 bases not matched to a gene; V was cut back by 4 bases and J by 5 bases. Germline CDR1 reads MGHRA; CDR2 reads YSYEKL. The chain's CDR3 is CASSLLQGRNEKLFF. CDR3 DNA: TGCGCCAGCAGCCTTCTACAGGGGCGCAATGAAAAACTGTTTTTT.

This chain links TRBV19 with TRBJ1-5; 12 bases match TRBD1. Germline CDR1 reads LNHDA; CDR2 reads SQIVND (reference sequence). After removal of 3 bases from V and 4 bases from J, the junction contained 10 bases not matched to a gene. The CDR3 extends over 18 amino acids. The chain's CDR3 is CASSIGTGGFLRNQPQHF. In nucleotides, the CDR3 is TGTGCCAGTAGTATCGGGACAGGGGGCTTCCTCAGAAATCAGCCCCAGCATTTT.

The chain carries TRBV18 and TRBJ2-7; 10 bases fit TRBD2. This CDR3 comprises 15 residues. Germline loops: CDR1 KGHSH, CDR2 LQKENI. V gave up 3 bases and J gave up 7 bases; unmatched junction bases: 9. CDR3 nucleotides: TGTGCCAGCTCACCGAGCGGGAGGGCCCGGGGGGAGCAGTACTTC. Its protein is CASSPSGRARGEQYF.

The chain couples TRBV5-6 to TRBJ2-1; a weak D match, TRBD2 (5 bases). This CDR3 has 18 amino acids. The V gene lost 1 base and the J gene lost 2 bases, with 19 bases spanning the gap. CDR1 and CDR2 (germline): SGHDT, YYEEEE. CDR3 nucleotides: TGTGCCAGCAGCTTGACCGGCAGGATAGTGGAGGCCTACAATGAGCAGTTCTTC. Its translation is CASSLTGRIVEAYNEQFF.

The chain employs TRBV5-1 and TRBJ2-2; TRBD1 agrees at 8 bases. This CDR3 spans 15 amino acids. V lost 0 bases, J lost 4 bases, and 2 bases stayed unmatched. The germline V gene encodes CDR1 SGHRS and CDR2 YFSETQ. The CDR3 reads CASSLGQGPTGELFF. CDR3 nucleotide sequence: TGCGCCAGCAGCTTGGGACAGGGGCCCACCGGGGAGCTGTTTTTT.

This clone was counted a single time. The chain is built from TRBV2 and TRBJ2-1, with 10 positions matching TRBD2. The germline CDR1 and CDR2 sequences are SNHLY and FYNNEI. V gave up 8 bases and J gave up 2 bases; unmatched junction bases: 9. The CDR3 covers 16 residues. CDR3 DNA sequence: TGTGCCAGCCGGACACGGACTAGCGGCCCCTACAATGAGCAGTTCTTC. Its translation: CASRTRTSGPYNEQFF.

The J gene is TRBJ1-5, the V gene TRBV12-5, with TRBD1 as a possible D gene (5 bases). The V gene lost 11 bases and the J gene lost 0 bases, with 17 bases spanning the gap. CDR1 and CDR2 from the germline V gene are LGHNT and FRNRAP. This CDR3 has 15 amino acids. CDR3 in amino acids: CASTAGGGSNQPQHF. The CDR3 DNA sequence: TGTGCTTCCACAGCCGGTGGGGGTAGCAATCAGCCCCAGCATTTT.

This chain links TRBV11-1 with TRBJ2-7; 10 bases align to TRBD1. The CDR3 contains 15 residues. J gave up 4 bases and V 1 base, and 4 bases lay outside the gene matches. Germline values: CDR1 SGHAT, CDR2 FQDESV (reference sequence). The CDR3 sequence is CASSLVGTGAYEQYF. The CDR3 DNA reads TGTGCCAGCAGCTTAGTTGGGACAGGGGCTTACGAGCAGTACTTC.

The chain combines TRBV19 with TRBJ1-2, with D uncertain. Trimming shortened V by 3 bases and J by 1 base, and 3 bases separated the two germline ends. The CDR3 is made up of 12 amino acids. CDR1 LNHDA and CDR2 SQIVND come from the germline V gene (reference sequence). For the CDR3, the DNA is TGTGCCAGTAGTATCCATAACTATGGCTACACCTTC. Translating it yields CASSIHNYGYTF.